A selection of T cell receptor beta chains follows, all from one sample in a study of T cells after yellow fever vaccination. Each CDR3 protein gets one entry after TCRdb re-called the 5' RACE reads with MiXCR. The table shows around 100,000 distinct CDR3 sequences, with 7% to 8.5% occurring only once. The sample consisted of CD8+ T cells sorted from PBMCs, taken 45 days after the yellow fever booster vaccination. All receptors derive from a man in his thirties or forties who received the YFV17D yellow fever vaccine. CDR3s include the opening cysteine and the closing phenylalanine or tryptophan. The D gene is left open where the match is weak. Each size is once, few, many, or a class for an expanded clone.

j_call,v_call,clone_size,d_call,cdr3_nt,cdr3_aa
TRBJ2-2,TRBV20-1,few,.,TGCAGTGCTAGGGGCCCCGGGAGCGGGACCGGGGAGCTGTTTTTT,CSARGPGSGTGELFF
TRBJ1-1,TRBV6-5,many,TRBD1,TGTGCCAGCAGTTTCTCGGGACAGATGAACACTGAAGCTTTCTTT,CASSFSGQMNTEAFF
TRBJ2-7,TRBV28,many,TRBD2,TGTGCCAGCAGACTGACTAGCGGGTTATACGAGCAGTACTTC,CASRLTSGLYEQYF
TRBJ2-3,TRBV20-1,once,.,TGCTGTGCTAGTAAGGATAGGCGGGGTCTAAGGGGCACAGATACGCAGTATTTT,CCASKDRRGLRGTDTQYF
TRBJ2-1,TRBV15,many,.,TGTGCCACCGCGGGCAGGGTGGCCTACTCCTACAATGAGCAGTTCTTC,CATAGRVAYSYNEQFF
TRBJ2-5,TRBV9,many,TRBD1,TGTGCCAGCAGCGCGGGACCCTTAGACAGGGCCCTCCAAGAGACCCAGTACTTC,CASSAGPLDRALQETQYF
TRBJ2-7,TRBV29-1,many,TRBD1,TGCAGCGCACGCGGGACAGGGCTTTACGAGCAGTACTTC,CSARGTGLYEQYF
TRBJ2-1,TRBV4-1,many,.,TGCGCCAGCAGCCAAGGTTCGCGTAATGAGCAGTTCTTC,CASSQGSRNEQFF
TRBJ2-5,TRBV25-1,many,.,TGTGCCAGCAGTGAATATTTTGCGGCGGGAGAGACCCAGTACTTC,CASSEYFAAGETQYF
TRBJ1-2,TRBV5-1,many,.,TGCGCCAGCAGCTTGGAAAATGAGGGGATCCCGGCGGGCTACACCTTC,CASSLENEGIPAGYTF
TRBJ2-2,TRBV10-3,few,.,TGTGCCATCAGGATCACCGGGGAGCTGTTTTTT,CAIRITGELFF